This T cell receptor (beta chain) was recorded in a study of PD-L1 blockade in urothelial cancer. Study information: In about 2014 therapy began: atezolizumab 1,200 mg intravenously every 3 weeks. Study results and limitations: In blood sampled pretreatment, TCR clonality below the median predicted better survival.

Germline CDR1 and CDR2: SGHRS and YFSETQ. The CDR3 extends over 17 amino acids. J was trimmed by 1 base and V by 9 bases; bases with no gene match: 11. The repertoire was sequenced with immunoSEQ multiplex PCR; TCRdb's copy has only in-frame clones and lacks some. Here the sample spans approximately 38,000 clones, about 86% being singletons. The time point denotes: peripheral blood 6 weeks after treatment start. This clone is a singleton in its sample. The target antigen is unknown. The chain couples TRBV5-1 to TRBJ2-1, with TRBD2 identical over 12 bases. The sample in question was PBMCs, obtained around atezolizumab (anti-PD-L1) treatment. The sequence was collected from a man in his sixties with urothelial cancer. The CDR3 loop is CATSSPSGGGSYNEQFF. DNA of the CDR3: TGCGCCACCAGTTCCCCTAGCGGGGGGGGATCCTACAATGAGCAGTTCTTC.